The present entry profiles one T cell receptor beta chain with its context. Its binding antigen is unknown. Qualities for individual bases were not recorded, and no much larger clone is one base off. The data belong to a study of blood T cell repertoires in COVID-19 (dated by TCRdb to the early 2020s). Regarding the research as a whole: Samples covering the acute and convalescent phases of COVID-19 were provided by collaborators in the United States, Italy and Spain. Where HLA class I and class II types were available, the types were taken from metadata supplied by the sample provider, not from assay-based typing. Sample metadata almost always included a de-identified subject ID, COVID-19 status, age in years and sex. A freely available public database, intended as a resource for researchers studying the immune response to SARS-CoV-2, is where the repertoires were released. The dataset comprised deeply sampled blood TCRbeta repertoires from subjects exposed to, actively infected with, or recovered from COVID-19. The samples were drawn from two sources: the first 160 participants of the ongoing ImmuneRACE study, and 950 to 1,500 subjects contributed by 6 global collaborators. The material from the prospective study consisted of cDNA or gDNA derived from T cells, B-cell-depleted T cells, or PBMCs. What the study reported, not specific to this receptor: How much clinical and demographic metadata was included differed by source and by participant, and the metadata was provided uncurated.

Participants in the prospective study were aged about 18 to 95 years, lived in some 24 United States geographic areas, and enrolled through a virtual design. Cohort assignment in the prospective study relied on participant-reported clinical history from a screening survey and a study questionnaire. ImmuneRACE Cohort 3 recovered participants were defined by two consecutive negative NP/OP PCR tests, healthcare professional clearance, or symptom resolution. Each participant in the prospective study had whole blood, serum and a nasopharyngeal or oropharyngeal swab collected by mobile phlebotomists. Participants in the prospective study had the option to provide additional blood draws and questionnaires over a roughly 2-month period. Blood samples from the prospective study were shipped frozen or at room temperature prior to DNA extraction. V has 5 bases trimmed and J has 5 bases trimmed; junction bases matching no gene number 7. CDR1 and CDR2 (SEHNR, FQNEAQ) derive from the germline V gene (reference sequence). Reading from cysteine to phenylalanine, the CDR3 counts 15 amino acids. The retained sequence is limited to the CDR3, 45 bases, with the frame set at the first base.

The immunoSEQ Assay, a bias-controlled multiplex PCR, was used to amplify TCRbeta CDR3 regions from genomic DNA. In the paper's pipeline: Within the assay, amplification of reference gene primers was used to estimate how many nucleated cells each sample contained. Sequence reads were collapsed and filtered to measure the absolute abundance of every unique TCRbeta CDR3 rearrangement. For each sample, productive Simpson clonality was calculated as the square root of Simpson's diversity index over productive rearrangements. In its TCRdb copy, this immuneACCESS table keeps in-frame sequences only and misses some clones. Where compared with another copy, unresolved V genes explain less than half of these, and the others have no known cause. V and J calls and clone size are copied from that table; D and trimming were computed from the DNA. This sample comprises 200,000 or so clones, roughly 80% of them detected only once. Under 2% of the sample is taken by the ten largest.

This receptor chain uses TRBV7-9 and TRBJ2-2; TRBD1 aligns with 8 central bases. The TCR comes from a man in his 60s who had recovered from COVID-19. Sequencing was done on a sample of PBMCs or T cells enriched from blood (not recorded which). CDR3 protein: CASSLQGATTGELFF. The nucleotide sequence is TGTGCCAGCAGCCTTCAGGGGGCCACGACCGGGGAGCTGTTTTTT. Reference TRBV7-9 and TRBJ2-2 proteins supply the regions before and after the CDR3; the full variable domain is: DTGVSQNPRHKITKRGQNVTFRCDPISEHNRLYWYRQTLGQGPEFLTYFQNEAQLEKSRLLSDRFSAERPKGSFSTLEIQRTEQGDSAMYLCASSLQGATTGELFFGEGSRLTVL.